Below, 22 T cell receptor beta chains from the same sample are listed, as sequenced in a study of cytomegalovirus exposure and HLA in healthy donors (dated by TCRdb to 2016 to 2017). The library was generated by the immunoSEQ multiplex PCR assay. A mixture of 60 forward primers for TCR Vbeta segments and 13 reverse primers for TCR Jbeta segments was used in the multiplex PCR. Not all clones reach the TCRdb copy of this immuneACCESS table, which keeps in-frame sequences only. Checked studies attribute under half of the gap to unresolved V genes and leave the rest unexplained. The sample table contains around 150,000 clones; only one count was recorded for around two thirds of them. Of the sample, 2% to 3% is held by the ten largest clones. What was sequenced was PBMCs. The source is a middle-aged woman in good health and CMV-seronegative.

The chain is built from TRBV7-9 and TRBJ1-4, with 7 bases matching TRBD1. The V and J ends lost 3 bases and 4 bases, in that order; junction bases with no gene match: 2. The CDR3 runs to 14 residues. From germline, CDR1 is SEHNR and CDR2 FQNEAQ (reference sequence). The CDR3 region is CASSLGQRNEKLFF. The DNA of the CDR3 is TGTGCCAGCAGCTTGGGACAGCGTAATGAAAAACTGTTTTTT. Together with reference TRBV7-9 and TRBJ1-4, the CDR3 gives the full variable domain: DTGVSQNPRHKITKRGQNVTFRCDPISEHNRLYWYRQTLGQGPEFLTYFQNEAQLEKSRLLSDRFSAERPKGSFSTLEIQRTEQGDSAMYLCASSLGQRNEKLFFGSGTQLSVL.

V usage is TRBV4-1 and J usage is TRBJ1-1, with TRBD1 as a possible D gene (6 bases). V gave up 1 base and J gave up 6 bases, with 12 bases separating them. The CDR3 has 14 residues. Germline loops: CDR1 MGHRA, CDR2 YSYEKL. The CDR3 sequence: CASSQAGDTSEAFF. The CDR3 DNA is TGCGCCAGCAGCCAAGCCGGGGACACCTCTGAAGCTTTCTTT.

The CDR3 DNA reads as TGTGCCAGCAGAGCGGGGGGCTCCACAGATACGCAGTATTTT. Its protein product is CASRAGGSTDTQYF. This sequence joins TRBV6-4 and TRBJ2-3, with TRBD2 matching 9 bases. The CDR3 length is 14 residues. V dropped 6 bases and J dropped 2; count of bases not matched to a gene: 3. Germline values: CDR1 MRHNA, CDR2 SNTAGT.

In this sample, this clone turned up once. The chain links TRBV10-3 to TRBJ1-1; D remains ambiguous. The CDR3 covers 14 residues. Germline CDR1 and CDR2: ENHRY and SYGVKD. V lost 3 bases to trimming and J lost 4 bases, with 12 bases between them. The CDR3 loop reads CAISDRDSGTEAFF. CDR3 in DNA: TGTGCCATCAGTGACCGAGATTCGGGCACTGAAGCTTTCTTT.

The rearrangement joins TRBV27 to TRBJ2-7; the match to TRBD1 covers 9 bases. Germline assignment: CDR1 MNHEY and CDR2 SMNVEV (reference sequence). After removal of 7 bases from V and 1 base from J, the junction contained 8 bases not matched to a gene. The CDR3 loop spans 15 amino acids. The CDR3 bases are TGTGCCAGCACCGCCGGGACAGGGAGATCCTACGAGCAGTACTTC. Translation gives CASTAGTGRSYEQYF.

This chain links TRBV5-8 with TRBJ1-2; D is ambiguous. Per the germline V gene, CDR1 is SGHTS and CDR2 is YDEGEE. This CDR3 comprises 13 residues. V was shortened by 0 bases and J by 8 bases, with 11 bases between the two germline ends. The CDR3 DNA follows: TGTGCCAGCAGCTTGGCGACGACAAGAGGCTACACCTTC. Residues: CASSLATTRGYTF.

This sequence joins TRBV7-3 and TRBJ1-1; no definite D call. The CDR3 runs to 13 residues. The germline V and J ends were trimmed by 4 bases and 1 base, with 7 bases remaining between them. CDR1 and CDR2 from the germline V gene are SGHTA and FQGTGA. The CDR3 region is CASSYRQNTEAFF. Written as DNA, the CDR3 is TGTGCCAGCAGCTACAGACAGAACACTGAAGCTTTCTTT.

This rearrangement joins TRBV12-5 to TRBJ2-5; D possibly corresponds to TRBD1 (6 bases). Germline-derived CDR1 and CDR2 are LGHNT and FRNRAP. This CDR3 is built from 11 residues. Trimming took off 1 base at V and 9 bases at J, with 6 bases between the two ends. Here the CDR3 DNA reads TGTGCTAGTGGTTTGGAGGGGGCCCAGTACTTC. This codes for CASGLEGAQYF.

V usage is TRBV5-1 and J usage is TRBJ1-2; weak D call: TRBD1 (5 bases). Germline V gene sequence: CDR1 SGHRS, CDR2 YFSETQ. Trimming stripped 4 bases from V and 0 bases from J, with 19 bases between. The CDR3 runs to 17 residues. The CDR3 bases are TGCGCCAGCAGCGACCGGACACCTCACCTCGCTAACTATGGCTACACCTTC. This encodes CASSDRTPHLANYGYTF.

V gene TRBV18 combines with J gene TRBJ2-7, with D uncertain. Looked up from germline, CDR1 is KGHSH and CDR2 is LQKENI. This CDR3 region has 12 residues. Trimming took 5 bases from V and 2 from J, leaving 7 bases between them. The CDR3 DNA reads as TGTGCCAGCTCATCGCAGACCTACGAGCAGTACTTC. This translates into CASSSQTYEQYF.

The genes are TRBV27 and TRBJ1-1; 9 bases fit TRBD1. The length of the CDR3 is 17 residues. Germline values: CDR1 MNHEY, CDR2 SMNVEV (reference sequence). With V trimmed by 6 bases and J by 2 bases, 13 bases remained unmatched. CDR3 coding DNA: TGTGCCAGCAGATCCCTTGACAGGGGGGTAAAAAACACTGAAGCTTTCTTT. Its translation is CASRSLDRGVKNTEAFF.

The chain is built from TRBV6-1 and TRBJ2-5; 7 bases are shared with TRBD2. Germline V lookup: CDR1 MNHNS, CDR2 SASEGT. J gave up 5 bases and V 1 base, and 10 bases lay outside the gene matches. This CDR3 is 16 amino acids long. The CDR3 region is CASSEGVLGGRETQYF. CDR3 bases: TGTGCCAGCAGTGAAGGAGTTCTGGGAGGGAGGGAGACCCAGTACTTC.

The chain combines TRBV5-1 with TRBJ2-5; weak D call: TRBD1 (6 bases). The germline CDR1 and CDR2 sequences are SGHRS and YFSETQ. V gave up 6 bases and J gave up 5 bases, with 17 bases separating them. The CDR3 runs to 14 residues. CDR3 bases: TGCGCCAGCATGGTGGGGGCGCATGAGGAGACCCAGTACTTC. It specifies CASMVGAHEETQYF.

The chain employs TRBV6-5 and TRBJ1-1; D gene uncertain. CDR3 length: 14 amino acids. Between the trimmed V and J ends, which lost 6 bases and 4 bases, there was a span of 15 bases. CDR1 is MNHEY, CDR2 SVGAGI, per germline. The chain's CDR3 is CASRRAAAGTEAFF. CDR3 nucleotides: TGTGCCAGCAGAAGGGCCGCGGCGGGCACTGAAGCTTTCTTT.

This clone was seen only once. This chain connects TRBV27 to TRBJ1-2; D unresolved. V gave up 10 bases and J gave up 8 bases, with 17 bases separating them. Germline lookup yields CDR1 MNHEY and CDR2 SMNVEV (reference sequence). This CDR3 region has 12 residues. CDR3 protein: CATSSGGWGYTF. The CDR3 region has the DNA TGTGCCACCTCCTCAGGAGGATGGGGCTACACCTTC.

The chain uses TRBV6-6 and TRBJ1-6; possible D gene TRBD1, 5 bases. Between the trimmed V and J ends, which lost 7 bases and 8 bases, there was a span of 15 bases. The germline V gene encodes CDR1 MNHNY and CDR2 SVGAGI (reference sequence). This CDR3 comprises 14 residues. In DNA form, the CDR3 reads TGTGCCAGCAAACCAGCAGGGCTGGATTCACCCCTCCACTTT. Encoded protein: CASKPAGLDSPLHF.

This clone was seen more than once but under ten times. The chain links TRBV7-2 to TRBJ2-3; the D gene is possibly TRBD2 (5 bases). V lost 6 bases and J 2 bases, leaving 12 bases between the germline ends. The CDR3 length is 14 residues. Germline CDR1 SGHTA, CDR2 FQGNSA. CDR3 sequence reads: CASSWRSFTDTQYF. The DNA of the CDR3 is TGTGCCAGCAGTTGGAGGTCCTTCACAGATACGCAGTATTTT.

This clone was recorded a few times. The chain has TRBV9 and TRBJ2-7; D is possibly TRBD2 (6 bases). The ends were cut back, 3 bases at V and 2 bases at J, with 15 bases in the middle. This CDR3 region has 15 residues. CDR1 is SGDLS and CDR2 is YYNGEE in the germline V gene. CDR3 loop: CASSAGGGPPYEQYF. The DNA for the CDR3 is TGTGCCAGCAGCGCCGGCGGAGGGCCCCCCTACGAGCAGTACTTC.

The rearrangement uses TRBV5-4 and TRBJ2-2, with 9 nucleotides matching TRBD1. Germline V gene lookup returns CDR1 SGHNT and CDR2 YYREEE (reference sequence). The CDR3 length is 16 residues. Trimming at V came to 3 bases and at J to 2 bases, leaving 5 bases not matched to a gene. CDR3 residues: CASSSGTGKNTGELFF. The DNA of the CDR3 is TGTGCCAGCAGCTCCGGGACAGGGAAAAACACCGGGGAGCTGTTTTTT.

The V and J genes are TRBV7-2 and TRBJ1-1, with D maybe TRBD1 (5 bases). With 5 bases removed from V and 7 bases from J, the gap between germline ends came to 14 bases. The CDR3 length is 13 residues. Per germline, CDR1 SGHTA and CDR2 FQGNSA. The CDR3: CASSPVAGGEAFF. CDR3 in DNA: TGTGCCAGCAGCCCTGTAGCCGGGGGTGAAGCTTTCTTT.

The chain carries TRBV7-8 and TRBJ1-1; no definite D call. The germline V gene has CDR1 SGHVS and CDR2 FQNEAQ. The CDR3 spans 14 residues. Trimming removed 1 base from V and 1 base from J, with 7 bases in between. CDR3 amino acids: CASSLDSPNTEAFF. The CDR3 DNA reads TGTGCCAGCAGCTTAGACAGCCCGAACACTGAAGCTTTCTTT.

This rearrangement joins TRBV11-2 to TRBJ2-5, with 11 bases lining up with TRBD2. TRBJ2-7 matches the DNA end more closely, so the J call is doubtful. The CDR3 consists of 15 residues. Per the germline V gene, CDR1 is SGHAT and CDR2 is FQNNGV. The CDR3 loop is CASSSVSGGAYEQYF. CDR3 coding DNA: TGTGCCAGCAGCTCCGTTAGCGGGGGGGCCTACGAGCAGTACTTC.